These T cell receptor beta chains were read from a single sample in a study of blood T cell repertoires in COVID-19. Sequenced by immunoSEQ multiplex PCR; TCRdb stores in-frame clones only, minus some. The repertoire includes around 150,000 clones, more than 80% of them detected once, and over 7.5% sits in the top ten. Sequencing was performed on peripheral blood. Source of these receptors: a woman of 80 years or more in a cohort sampled during active or convalescent COVID-19. CDR3s include the opening cysteine and the closing phenylalanine or tryptophan. The D gene is left open where the match is weak. Some rows have no size entry. The others give once, few or many, or a class for an expanded clone.

J: TRBJ1-2; size: once; D: -; V: TRBV7-5; DNA: TGTGCCAGAAGCTTAGCAACGGGTGGGACAAAAGCCAAGGACTATGGCTACACCTTC; CDR3: CARSLATGGTKAKDYGYTF
J: TRBJ2-7; size: -; D: TRBD2; V: TRBV5-5; DNA: TGTGCCAGCAGCCCAGTGATAGCGGGGTCCTACGAGCAGTACTTC; CDR3: CASSPVIAGSYEQYF
J: TRBJ1-4; size: -; D: TRBD1; V: TRBV9; DNA: TGTGCCAGCAGCGCCGGGACAGGGGTTTGGGAAAAACTGTTTTTT; CDR3: CASSAGTGVWEKLFF
J: TRBJ2-4; size: -; D: -; V: TRBV19; DNA: TGTGCCAGTAGTATAGCACCGGACGGCCGGGGCATTCAGTACTTC; CDR3: CASSIAPDGRGIQYF
J: TRBJ2-1; size: -; D: TRBD1; V: TRBV2; DNA: TGTGCCAGCAGACAGGGGGCTGCGAGCTCCTACAATGAGCAGTTCTTC; CDR3: CASRQGAASSYNEQFF
J: TRBJ1-6; size: -; D: TRBD1; V: TRBV28; DNA: TGTGCCAGCAGTTTATTCGGGACAGGGGTCAGGTCACCCCTCCACTTT; CDR3: CASSLFGTGVRSPLHF
J: TRBJ1-1; size: -; D: TRBD1; V: TRBV11-2; DNA: TGTGCCAGCAGACCCACAGGGGTAAGGGCTTTCTTT; CDR3: CASRPTGVRAFF
J: TRBJ1-2; size: -; D: -; V: TRBV5-8; DNA: TGTGCCAGCAGCCGTCGGACATCGTATGGCTACACCTTC; CDR3: CASSRRTSYGYTF
J: TRBJ1-4; size: -; D: -; V: TRBV7-9; DNA: TGTGCCAGCAGCTGGGAGCCCAGTAGGAATGAAAAACTGTTTTTT; CDR3: CASSWEPSRNEKLFF
J: TRBJ1-1; size: -; D: -; V: TRBV10-3; DNA: TGTGCCATCAGTGATAGCGGTCGCGACACTGAAGCTTTCTTT; CDR3: CAISDSGRDTEAFF
J: TRBJ2-2; size: -; D: -; V: TRBV5-1; DNA: TGCGCCAGCAGTACCTCTACGAACACCGGGGAGCTGTTTTTT; CDR3: CASSTSTNTGELFF
J: TRBJ2-2; size: -; D: -; V: TRBV5-8; DNA: TGTGCCAGCAGCTTGGGTCTGCGCCGCGGGGAGCTGTTTTTT; CDR3: CASSLGLRRGELFF
J: TRBJ2-1; size: -; D: TRBD1; V: TRBV7-9; DNA: TGTGCCAGCAGCTCTTCCCGGACAGGGGACAATGAGCAGTTCTTC; CDR3: CASSSSRTGDNEQFF
J: TRBJ2-1; size: -; D: -; V: TRBV7-2; DNA: TGTGCCAGCAGCCGGCGGGTAAGCATGTTCTTC; CDR3: CASSRRVSMFF
J: TRBJ2-2; size: -; D: -; V: TRBV30; DNA: TGTGCCTGGACCACAGGGCTCCACACCGGGGAGCTGTTTTTT; CDR3: CAWTTGLHTGELFF
J: TRBJ1-2; size: -; D: TRBD1; V: TRBV5-1; DNA: TGCGCCAGCAGCTCCGGGACAGGGAGGACTAACTATGGCTACACCTTC; CDR3: CASSSGTGRTNYGYTF
J: TRBJ2-2; size: many; D: -; V: TRBV5-6; DNA: TGTGCCAGCAGCTTGCTGGACAAAAACACCGGGGAGCTGTTTTTT; CDR3: CASSLLDKNTGELFF
J: TRBJ1-1; size: -; D: -; V: TRBV19; DNA: TGTGCCAGTAGTAATGGGCAACGCGGGACTGAAGCTTTCTTT; CDR3: CASSNGQRGTEAFF
J: TRBJ2-1; size: -; D: TRBD2; V: TRBV3-1/TRBV3-2; DNA: TGTGCCAGCAGCCAAGTAGGACTAGCGAGTGAGCAGTTCTTC; CDR3: CASSQVGLASEQFF
J: TRBJ2-7; size: -; D: -; V: TRBV15; DNA: TGTGCCACCAGCAGAACGAATCGAGCCGAGCAGTACTTC; CDR3: CATSRTNRAEQYF
J: TRBJ2-3; size: -; D: -; V: TRBV7-3; DNA: TGTGCCAGCAGCTTTGGAGTAGATACGCAGTATTTT; CDR3: CASSFGVDTQYF
J: TRBJ2-2; size: -; D: -; V: TRBV7-9; DNA: TGTGCCAGCAGATCCGACGGGGGACAGATCGGGGAGCTGTTTTTT; CDR3: CASRSDGGQIGELFF
J: TRBJ2-7; size: -; D: TRBD1; V: TRBV5-1; DNA: TGCGCCAGCAGCTTGGTTCCAGGACAGGGCTACGAGCAGTACTTC; CDR3: CASSLVPGQGYEQYF
J: TRBJ1-2; size: -; D: -; V: TRBV5-6; DNA: TGTGCCAGCAGCCTATCACTGACAGGCTACCACACCTTC; CDR3: CASSLSLTGYHTF
J: TRBJ1-3; size: -; D: -; V: TRBV5-6; DNA: TGTGCCAGCAGCTTGGTCGGGGAACCTAGTGGAAACACCATATATTTT; CDR3: CASSLVGEPSGNTIYF
J: TRBJ2-1; size: -; D: TRBD2; V: TRBV7-2; DNA: TGTGCCAGCAGCTTAGAGGGACGCCGGGAGGGTCACGATGAGCAGTTCTTC; CDR3: CASSLEGRREGHDEQFF
J: TRBJ2-1; size: -; D: TRBD1; V: TRBV27; DNA: TGTGCCAGCAGTCCGCGGACAGGTTTTAACAATGAGCAGTTCTTC; CDR3: CASSPRTGFNNEQFF
J: TRBJ1-1; size: -; D: -; V: TRBV21-1; DNA: TGTGCCAGCAGCACTTCTGAGGGAGGATCTGAAGCTTTCTTT; CDR3: CASSTSEGGSEAFF
J: TRBJ2-1; size: -; D: TRBD1; V: TRBV19; DNA: TGTGCCAGTAGTAGGGGGACAGCAGCACCAGACAATGAGCAGTTCTTC; CDR3: CASSRGTAAPDNEQFF
J: TRBJ2-5; size: -; D: TRBD1; V: TRBV5-8; DNA: TGTGCCAGCAGCTTACAGGGGGCTCGGGAGACCCAGTACTTC; CDR3: CASSLQGARETQYF
J: TRBJ2-2; size: -; D: -; V: TRBV10-3; DNA: TGTGCCATCAGTGCCGCCGGGACACCGAGGCTAGACGGGGAGCTGTTTTTT; CDR3: CAISAAGTPRLDGELFF
J: TRBJ2-3; size: few; D: -; V: TRBV2; DNA: TGTGCCAGCAGTGAAGGGTTGGCTAGAAGTAGAACGCAGTATTTT; CDR3: CASSEGLARSRTQYF
J: TRBJ2-6; size: -; D: TRBD2; V: TRBV29-1; DNA: TGCAGCGTTGAGGGAGGGGTAAATGGGGCCAACGTCCTGACTTTC; CDR3: CSVEGGVNGANVLTF
J: TRBJ1-6; size: few; D: -; V: TRBV4-1; DNA: TGCGCCAGCAGCCAAGCTCCGGCAGGGCGTAGATCACCCCTCCACTTT; CDR3: CASSQAPAGRRSPLHF
J: TRBJ1-2; size: -; D: -; V: TRBV5-5; DNA: TGTGCCAGCAGCTTGGACGGAGTATTATATGGCTACACCTTC; CDR3: CASSLDGVLYGYTF
J: TRBJ2-5; size: -; D: TRBD1; V: TRBV5-1; DNA: TGCGCCAGCAGCTTGGTGGGACAGGGGGCTGCAGAGACCCAGTACTTC; CDR3: CASSLVGQGAAETQYF
J: TRBJ1-4; size: -; D: -; V: TRBV5-1; DNA: TGCGCCAGCAGCTTAGCCCCGGCGGATGAAAAACTGTTTTTT; CDR3: CASSLAPADEKLFF